This T cell receptor (beta chain) came from a study of control samples from healthy donors and cancer patients. This CDR3 is 13 amino acids long. CDR1 MNHEY and CDR2 SMNVEV come from the germline V gene (reference sequence). Trimming took 3 bases from V and 6 from J, leaving 9 bases between them. This clone came up a few times. Sequencing was performed with immunoSEQ multiplex PCR; in TCRdb, only in-frame clones are kept and a portion is missing. The table records more than 70,000 clones, around 92% of them present only once. V gene TRBV27 combines with J gene TRBJ1-5; perhaps TRBD1 as D (5 bases). Material for sequencing was PBMCs. This receptor was taken from a man in his sixties with lung cancer. CDR3 nucleotides: TGTGCCAGCAGTTTGGGGGTCGGTCAGCCCCAGCATTTT. Amino acids: CASSLGVGQPQHF.